These T cell receptor beta chains were read from a single sample in a study of control samples from healthy donors and cancer patients. The assay was immunoSEQ multiplex PCR, and TCRdb's table has in-frame clones only and misses some. The sample shows some 89,000 clones, 85% of them seen only once. The sample taken for sequencing was blood. These receptors all come from a woman aged 40-49 years in good health. Both conserved end residues are part of each CDR3. The D gene is left open where the match is weak. The listing skips clone size in some rows; elsewhere it reads once, few, many or a size class.

cdr3_length j_call d_call clone_size v_call cdr3_aa cdr3_nt
13 TRBJ1-1 . . TRBV6-5 CASSLFVNTEAFF TGTGCCAGCAGTCTTTTTGTAAACACTGAAGCTTTCTTT
14 TRBJ1-6 . . TRBV7-3 CASSLLGNNSPLHF TGTGCCAGCAGCTTATTGGGAAATAATTCACCCCTCCACTTT
13 TRBJ2-7 TRBD1 . TRBV6-2/TRBV6-3 CASSYYRGNEQYF TGTGCCAGCAGTTATTACAGGGGAAACGAGCAGTACTTC
14 TRBJ2-7 . . TRBV19 CASSIEGSSYEQYF TGTGCCAGTAGTATAGAGGGCAGTTCCTACGAGCAGTACTTC
13 TRBJ2-3 . . TRBV11-1 CASSLENSGTQYF TGTGCCAGCAGCTTAGAAAACTCTGGTACGCAGTATTTT
18 TRBJ1-2 . . TRBV7-6 CASSNHPPGLVSGYGYTF TGTGCCAGCAGCAACCACCCCCCAGGGCTGGTCTCTGGCTATGGCTACACCTTC
15 TRBJ1-2 . . TRBV6-5 CASSLRDGQNYGYTF TGTGCCAGCAGCTTAAGGGACGGACAGAACTATGGCTACACCTTC
14 TRBJ2-7 . . TRBV6-5 CASTLGGPPNEQYF TGTGCCAGCACCTTGGGTGGCCCTCCCAACGAGCAGTACTTC
13 TRBJ2-7 . . TRBV6-6 CASSRDLVGEQYF TGTGCCAGCAGCCGGGACTTGGTAGGCGAGCAGTACTTC
12 TRBJ1-2 . . TRBV7-2 CASSLAGKGYTF TGTGCCAGCAGCTTAGCTGGGAAGGGCTACACCTTC
15 TRBJ2-1 TRBD1 . TRBV6-5 CASSIRGQGWDEQFF TGTGCCAGCAGTATCCGAGGACAGGGTTGGGATGAGCAGTTCTTC
17 TRBJ1-3 . . TRBV14 CASSRLAPGTSGNTIYF TGTGCCAGCAGCCGCCTAGCCCCAGGGACCTCTGGAAACACCATATATTTT
15 TRBJ2-1 TRBD2 . TRBV6-5 CASRRLAGDRNEQFF TGTGCCAGCAGACGACTAGCGGGGGATCGTAATGAGCAGTTCTTC
14 TRBJ2-7 TRBD1 once TRBV30 CAWSVETGPYEQYF TGTGCCTGGAGTGTAGAGACAGGGCCCTACGAGCAGTACTTC
16 TRBJ2-3 TRBD2 . TRBV9 CASSVALAGGTDTQYF TGTGCCAGCAGCGTAGCCCTAGCGGGGGGCACAGATACGCAGTATTTT
13 TRBJ2-2 . . TRBV5-1 CASSLLTTGELFF TGCGCCAGCAGCTTGTTAACCACCGGGGAGCTGTTTTTT
12 TRBJ1-2 . few TRBV7-2 CASSLVGSGYTF TGTGCCAGCAGCTTAGTAGGGTCTGGCTACACCTTC
15 TRBJ1-6 . . TRBV25-1 CASSGGWAVNSPLHF TGTGCCAGCAGTGGGGGTTGGGCAGTTAATTCACCCCTCCACTTT
21 TRBJ2-6 . . TRBV10-3 CAISESKWERPTAEGANVLTF TGTGCCATCAGTGAGTCGAAGTGGGAGCGGCCCACCGCGGAAGGGGCCAACGTCCTGACTTTC
16 TRBJ1-3 . . TRBV18 CASSPRQVMSGNTIYF TGTGCCAGCTCACCGCGACAGGTTATGTCTGGAAACACCATATATTTT
13 TRBJ2-3 . . TRBV4-1 CASSQAGDDTQYF TGCGCCAGCAGCCAAGCGGGAGACGATACGCAGTATTTT
13 TRBJ2-7 . . TRBV6-5 CASSQPGTYEQYF TGTGCCAGCAGTCAGCCGGGGACCTACGAGCAGTACTTC
12 TRBJ1-2 . once TRBV19 CASSIPGGGYTF TGTGCCAGTAGTATTCCCGGGGGTGGCTACACCTTC
15 TRBJ2-7 TRBD1 . TRBV5-4 CASSLAGQGVYEQYF TGTGCCAGCAGCTTGGCAGGACAGGGGGTCTACGAGCAGTACTTC
14 TRBJ1-1 . . TRBV6-5 CANALQGSNTEAFF TGTGCCAACGCCCTTCAGGGGAGCAACACTGAAGCTTTCTTT
18 TRBJ2-3 TRBD2 . TRBV4-1 CASSQDFQASGGSYTQYF TGCGCCAGCAGCCAAGATTTTCAAGCGAGCGGGGGGAGTTATACGCAGTATTTT
10 TRBJ2-7 . once TRBV20-1 CSARGPVQYF TGCAGTGCTAGAGGGCCCGTACAGTACTTC
15 TRBJ1-2 TRBD1 . TRBV5-4 CASSGPGTAYYGYTF TGTGCCAGCAGCGGACCCGGGACAGCCTACTATGGCTACACCTTC